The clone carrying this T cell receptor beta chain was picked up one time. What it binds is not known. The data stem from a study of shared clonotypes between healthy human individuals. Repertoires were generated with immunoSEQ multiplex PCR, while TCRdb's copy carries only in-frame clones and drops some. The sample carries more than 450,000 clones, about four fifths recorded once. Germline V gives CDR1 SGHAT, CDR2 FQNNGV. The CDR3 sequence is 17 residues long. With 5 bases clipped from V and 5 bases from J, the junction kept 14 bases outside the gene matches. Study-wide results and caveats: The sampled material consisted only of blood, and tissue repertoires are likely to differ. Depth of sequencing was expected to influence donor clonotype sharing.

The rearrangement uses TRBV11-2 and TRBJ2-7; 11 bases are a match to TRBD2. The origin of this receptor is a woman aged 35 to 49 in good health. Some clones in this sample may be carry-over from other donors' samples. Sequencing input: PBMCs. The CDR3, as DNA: TGTGCCAGCAGCCTTGAACTAGCGGGAGCCCCTCGCCACGAGCAGTACTTC. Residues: CASSLELAGAPRHEQYF. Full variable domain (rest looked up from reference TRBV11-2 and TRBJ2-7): EAGVAQSPRYKIIEKRQSVAFWCNPISGHATLYWYQQILGQGPKLLIQFQNNGVVDDSQLPKDRFSAERLKGVDSTLKIQPAKLEDSAVYLCASSLELAGAPRHEQYFGPGTRLTVT.